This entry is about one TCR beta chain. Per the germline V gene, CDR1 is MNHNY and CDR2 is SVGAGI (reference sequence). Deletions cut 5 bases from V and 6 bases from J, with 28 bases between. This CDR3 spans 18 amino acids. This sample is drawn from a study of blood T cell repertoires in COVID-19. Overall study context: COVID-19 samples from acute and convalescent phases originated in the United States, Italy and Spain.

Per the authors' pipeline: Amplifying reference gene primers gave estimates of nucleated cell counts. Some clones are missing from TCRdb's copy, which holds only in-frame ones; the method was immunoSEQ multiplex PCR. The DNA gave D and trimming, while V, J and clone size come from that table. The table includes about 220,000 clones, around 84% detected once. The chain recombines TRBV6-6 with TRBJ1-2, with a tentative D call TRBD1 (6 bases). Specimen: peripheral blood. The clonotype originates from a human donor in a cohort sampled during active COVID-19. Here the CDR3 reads CASSPLRDTIRGSHGYTF. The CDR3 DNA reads TGTGCCAGCAGTCCTCTCCGGGACACGATAAGGGGGTCCCATGGCTACACCTTC.